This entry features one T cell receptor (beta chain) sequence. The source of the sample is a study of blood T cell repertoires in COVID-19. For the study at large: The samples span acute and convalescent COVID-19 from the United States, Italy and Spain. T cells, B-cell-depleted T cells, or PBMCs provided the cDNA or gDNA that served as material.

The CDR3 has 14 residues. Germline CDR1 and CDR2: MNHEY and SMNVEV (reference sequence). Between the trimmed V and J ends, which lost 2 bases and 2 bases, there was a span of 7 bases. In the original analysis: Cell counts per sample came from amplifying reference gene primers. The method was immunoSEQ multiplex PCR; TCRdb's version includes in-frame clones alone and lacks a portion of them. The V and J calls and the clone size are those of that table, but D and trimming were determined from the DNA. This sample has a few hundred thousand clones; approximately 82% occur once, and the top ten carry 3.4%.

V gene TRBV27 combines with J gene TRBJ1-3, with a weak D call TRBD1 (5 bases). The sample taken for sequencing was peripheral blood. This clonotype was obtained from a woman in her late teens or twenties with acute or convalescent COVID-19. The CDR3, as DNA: TGTGCCAGCAGTTTAAGGGGTACTGGAAACACCATATATTTT. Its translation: CASSLRGTGNTIYF.